This T cell receptor beta chain was sequenced during a study of blood T cell repertoires in COVID-19 (dated by TCRdb to 2018 to 2020). Context from the whole study: The collaborator samples originated in the United States, Italy and Spain and spanned the acute and convalescent phases of COVID-19. The material from the prospective study consisted of cDNA or gDNA derived from T cells, B-cell-depleted T cells, or PBMCs. Deeply sampled blood TCRbeta repertoires from subjects exposed to, actively infected with, or recovered from COVID-19 were included in the dataset. The repertoires were released in a freely available public database intended as a resource for research on the immune response to SARS-CoV-2. The samples were drawn from the first 160 participants of the ongoing ImmuneRACE study and from 1,254 subjects provided by 6 global collaborators. The sample metadata nearly always contained a de-identified subject ID, COVID-19 status, age in years and sex. HLA class I and class II types, where available, came from metadata supplied by the sample provider rather than from assay-based typing.

CDR1 GTSNPN and CDR2 SVGIG were looked up in the germline V gene (reference sequence). The CDR3 contains 15 residues, cysteine and phenylalanine counted. Only CDR3 DNA is held: 45 bases, read in frame from base 1. After removal of 6 bases from V and 8 bases from J, the junction retains 16 bases not matched to a gene. TCRbeta CDR3 regions were amplified from genomic DNA by means of the immunoSEQ Assay, a bias-controlled multiplex PCR. Concerning the study's data processing: The number of nucleated cells in each sample was estimated by amplification of reference gene primers within the assay. To quantify the absolute abundance of each unique TCRbeta CDR3 rearrangement, sequence reads were collapsed and filtered. Productive Simpson clonality was computed per sample as the square root of Simpson's diversity index over productive rearrangements. Held by TCRdb, this immuneACCESS table contains in-frame sequences only and omits some clones. Under half of the omission traces to an unresolved V gene where checked; the cause of the rest is unknown. Clone size and V and J calls were adopted from that table, with D and trimming inferred from the DNA. This sample has approximately 250,000 clones in its table, and around four fifths of those were observed once. The top ten clones comprise around 4.1% of the sample.

Participants in the prospective study were enrolled through a virtual design, were aged roughly 18 to 95 years, and lived in 24 United States geographic areas. Cohort assignment in the prospective study relied on participant-reported clinical history from a screening survey and a study questionnaire. In the prospective study, whole blood, serum and a nasopharyngeal or oropharyngeal swab were collected from each participant by mobile phlebotomists. Prospective study participants could optionally give additional blood draws and questionnaires over an approximately two-month period. Prospective study blood samples were shipped either frozen or at room temperature before DNA extraction. Points the paper makes about the study in general: Clinical and demographic metadata were provided uncurated, with the amount varying by source and participant.

With respect to this clone: Its binding antigen is unknown. Base qualities are missing; no much larger clone stands one base away.

The sample comprised PBMCs or T cells enriched from blood (not recorded which). The chain is encoded by TRBV30 joined to TRBJ2-1; 7 central nucleotides agree with TRBD2. The clonotype was recovered from a man aged 30 to 45 with acute COVID-19. CDR3 region: CACHPVAGARDEQFF. The nucleotides are TGTGCCTGCCATCCTGTTGCGGGAGCGAGGGATGAGCAGTTCTTC.